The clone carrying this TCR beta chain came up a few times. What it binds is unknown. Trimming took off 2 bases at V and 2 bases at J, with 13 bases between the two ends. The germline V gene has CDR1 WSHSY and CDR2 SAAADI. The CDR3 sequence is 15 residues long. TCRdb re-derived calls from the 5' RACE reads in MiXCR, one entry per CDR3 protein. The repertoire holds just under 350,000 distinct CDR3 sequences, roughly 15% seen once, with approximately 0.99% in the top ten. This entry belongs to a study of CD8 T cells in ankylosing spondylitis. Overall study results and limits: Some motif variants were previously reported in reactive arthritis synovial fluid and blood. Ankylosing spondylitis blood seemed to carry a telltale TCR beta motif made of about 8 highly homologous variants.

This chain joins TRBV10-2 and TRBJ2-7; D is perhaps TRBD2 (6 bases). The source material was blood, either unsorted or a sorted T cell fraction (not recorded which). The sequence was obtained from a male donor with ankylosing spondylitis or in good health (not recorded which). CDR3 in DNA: TGCGCCAGCAGTGAGGTGCGGGGCACTACCTACGAGCAGTACTTC. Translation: CASSEVRGTTYEQYF.